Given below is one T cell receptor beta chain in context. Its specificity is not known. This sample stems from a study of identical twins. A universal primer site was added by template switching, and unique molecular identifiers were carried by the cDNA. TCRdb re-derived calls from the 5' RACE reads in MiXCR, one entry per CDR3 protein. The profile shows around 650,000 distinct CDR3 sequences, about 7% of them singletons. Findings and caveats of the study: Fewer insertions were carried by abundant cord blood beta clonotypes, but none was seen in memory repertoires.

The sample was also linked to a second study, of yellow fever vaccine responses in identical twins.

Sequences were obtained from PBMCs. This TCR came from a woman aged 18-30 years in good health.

In DNA, the CDR3 is TGTGCCATCAGTGAGCCTCGTGGGGGTATTGGGGCCAACGTCCTGACTTTC. Residues: CAISEPRGGIGANVLTF. V usage is TRBV10-3 and J usage is TRBJ2-6, with D possibly being TRBD1 or TRBD2 (5 bases each). CDR1 ENHRY and CDR2 SYGVKD come from the germline V gene. Deletions cut 2 bases from V and 3 bases from J, with 14 bases between. The CDR3 sequence is 17 residues long.